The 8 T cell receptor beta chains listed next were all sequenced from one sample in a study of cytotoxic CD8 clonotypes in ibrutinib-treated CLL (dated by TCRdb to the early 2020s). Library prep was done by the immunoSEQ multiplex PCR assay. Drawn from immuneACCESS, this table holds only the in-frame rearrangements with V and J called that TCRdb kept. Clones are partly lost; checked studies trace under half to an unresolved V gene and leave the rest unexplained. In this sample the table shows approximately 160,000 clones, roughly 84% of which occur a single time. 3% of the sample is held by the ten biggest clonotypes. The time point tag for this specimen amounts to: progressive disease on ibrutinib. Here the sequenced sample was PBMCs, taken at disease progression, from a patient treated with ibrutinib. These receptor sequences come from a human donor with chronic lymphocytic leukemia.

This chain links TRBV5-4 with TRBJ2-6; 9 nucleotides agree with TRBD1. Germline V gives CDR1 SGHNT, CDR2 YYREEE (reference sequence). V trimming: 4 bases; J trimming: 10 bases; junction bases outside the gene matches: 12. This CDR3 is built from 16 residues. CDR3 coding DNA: TGTGCCAGCAGCACCAACACAGGGGGCGATTGGAACGTCCTGACTTTC. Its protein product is CASSTNTGGDWNVLTF.

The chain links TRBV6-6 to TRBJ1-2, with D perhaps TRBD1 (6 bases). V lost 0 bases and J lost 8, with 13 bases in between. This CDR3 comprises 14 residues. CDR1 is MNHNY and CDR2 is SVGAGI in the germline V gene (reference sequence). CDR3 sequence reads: CASSYSTGSIGYTF. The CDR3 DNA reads TGTGCCAGCAGTTACTCGACAGGATCTATAGGCTACACCTTC.

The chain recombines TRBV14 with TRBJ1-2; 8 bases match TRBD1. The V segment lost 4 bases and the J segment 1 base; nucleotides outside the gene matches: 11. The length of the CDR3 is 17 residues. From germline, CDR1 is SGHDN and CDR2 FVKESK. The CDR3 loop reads CASSLTGAPSINYGYTF. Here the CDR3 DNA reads TGTGCCAGCAGCCTGACAGGGGCTCCGTCTATTAACTATGGCTACACCTTC.

CDR3 DNA sequence: TGTGCCAGCAGTGGTACAGGGGAGGGCGAGCAGTACTTC. Amino acids: CASSGTGEGEQYF. The chain carries TRBV2 and TRBJ2-7; D may be TRBD1 or TRBD2 (7 bases each). The CDR3 covers 13 residues. Germline CDR1 and CDR2: SNHLY and FYNNEI. Trimming pared 4 bases from V and 6 bases from J, leaving 13 bases between.

The CDR3 sequence: CASHDGSPTDTQYF. The CDR3 DNA follows: TGCGCCAGCCATGACGGGAGTCCCACAGATACGCAGTATTTT. The gene calls are TRBV5-1 and TRBJ2-3; possibly TRBD2 for D (6 bases). The CDR3 runs to 14 residues. CDR1 and CDR2 from the germline V gene are SGHRS and YFSETQ. V shed 7 bases and J shed 2 bases, with 14 bases lying between them.

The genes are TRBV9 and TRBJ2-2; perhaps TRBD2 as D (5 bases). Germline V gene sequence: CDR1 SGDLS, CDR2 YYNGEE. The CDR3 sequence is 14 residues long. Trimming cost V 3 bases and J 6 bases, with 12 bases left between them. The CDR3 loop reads CASSGPRGSGELFF. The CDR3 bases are TGTGCCAGCAGCGGCCCCCGAGGGTCCGGGGAGCTGTTTTTT.

CDR3 coding DNA: TGCGCCAGCAGCCCGGGACTAGCGGGAGAGGTTGAGCAGTTCTTC. Amino acid sequence: CASSPGLAGEVEQFF. The chain recombines TRBV4-1 with TRBJ2-1, with 14 bases identical to TRBD2. CDR3 length: 15 amino acids. Germline V gene sequence: CDR1 MGHRA, CDR2 YSYEKL. The V and J ends lost 4 bases and 9 bases, in that order; junction bases with no gene match: 5.

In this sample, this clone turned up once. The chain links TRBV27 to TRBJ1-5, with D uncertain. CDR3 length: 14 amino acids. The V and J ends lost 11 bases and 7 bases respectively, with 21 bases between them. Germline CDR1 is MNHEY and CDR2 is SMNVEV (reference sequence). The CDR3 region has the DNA TGTGCCGGCTCATACCGGGAGAGAGGCCAGCCCCAGCATTTT. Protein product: CAGSYRERGQPQHF.